The clone carrying this TCR beta chain has ten or more counts. As yet, its antigen is unknown. TCR beta libraries were made by quantitative 5'-RACE with molecular barcodes. TCRdb itself ran the 5' RACE reads through MiXCR, one entry per CDR3 protein. Among about 460,000 distinct CDR3 sequences listed, roughly 5.2% were seen once. V lost 0 bases, J lost 1 base, and 14 bases lay in between. In germline, CDR1 is SGHDT, CDR2 YYEEEE. This CDR3 comprises 17 residues. The entry originates in a study of CD8 T cells in ankylosing spondylitis. Broader study findings: Clones tied to disease were said to be significantly enriched in matched ankylosing spondylitis synovial fluid. Past studies reported some motif variants in reactive arthritis synovial fluid and blood. Seemingly characteristic of ankylosing spondylitis blood was a TCR beta motif consisting of 7 or 8 highly homologous variants. Clones that were linked to disease were CD8+ and were relatively rare in peripheral blood.

The sequence was obtained from a male donor with ankylosing spondylitis. The sample comprised blood, either unsorted or a sorted T cell fraction (not recorded which). The chain joins TRBV5-6 to TRBJ1-5; TRBD1 might be the D (5 bases). The CDR3 reads CASSLGGTTWSNQPQHF. CDR3 DNA: TGTGCCAGCAGCTTGGGGGGCACAACATGGAGCAATCAGCCCCAGCATTTT.